The 31 T cell receptor beta chains listed next were all sequenced from one sample in a study of tumor-infiltrating lymphocytes in primary liver carcinoma. RNA isolated from unsorted whole blood supplied the blood RNA, with germline DNA also extracted. Starting material of around 490 ng total RNA yielded TCR beta cDNA via a constant-region primer. Amplification in three nested multiplex PCR rounds with slightly modified ARM-PCR gave rise to TCR beta libraries. TRBV1-TRBV30 forward primers paired with a C-beta reverse primer were used in the first two PCR rounds, which ran roughly 9 cycles each. Using its own MiXCR run on the multiplex PCR reads, TCRdb lists one record per CDR3 protein. Seen here are 300,000 to 400,000 distinct CDR3 sequences, 65% observed once, and the top ten hold roughly 9%. The sequencing input was peripheral blood. Receptors were obtained from a man aged 40-50 years with primary liver carcinoma and hepatitis B virus infection.

This chain connects TRBV6-1 to TRBJ1-5, with D possibly matching TRBD1 (5 bases). The V and J ends lost 3 bases and 6 bases respectively, with 12 bases between them. From germline, CDR1 is MNHNS and CDR2 SASEGT. The CDR3 spans 14 residues. The CDR3 DNA sequence: TGTGCCAGCAGTGAGGGGGAGTCGGGTCAGCCCCAGCATTTT. Amino acid sequence: CASSEGESGQPQHF.

The J gene is TRBJ2-5, the V gene TRBV4-2, with a weak D call TRBD1 (6 bases). Trimming took 0 bases from V and 5 from J, leaving 16 bases between them. The CDR3 covers 16 residues. The germline V gene encodes CDR1 LGHNA and CDR2 YNFKEQ. CDR3 DNA sequence: TGTGCCAGCAGCCAAGAAGGGACAAGGAAAGGCGAGACCCAGTACTTC. Protein: CASSQEGTRKGETQYF.

With regard to this clonotype: A much bigger clone sits one base away, suggesting this may be a read error. The chain joins TRBV12-3 or TRBV12-4 to TRBJ1-2; 8 nucleotides align to TRBD1. CDR3 length: 13 amino acids. DNA for the CDR3: TGTGCCAGCAACACAGGGGGGATGTATGGCTGCACCTTC. Translated: CASNTGGMYGCTF.

Turning to this clonotype: Here the CDR3 omits its conserved ending phenylalanine or tryptophan, so a read error is the likely source. CDR3 residues: CSVHRDSSEQYI. CDR3 nucleotides: TGCAGCGTACACAGGGATTCCAGCGAGCAGTACATC. The genes are TRBV29-1 and TRBJ2-7, with D tentatively TRBD1 (6 bases). The germline V gene has CDR1 SQVTM and CDR2 ANQGSEA. CDR3 length: 12 residues. Between the trimmed V and J ends, which lost 6 bases and 6 bases, there was a span of 15 bases.

Concerning this clonotype: This clone may be a read error of a much larger clone one base away. The CDR3 is CSVEGVAYGYTF. In nucleotides, the CDR3 is TGCAGCGTTGAGGGGGTAGCCTATGGCTACACCTTC. The gene calls are TRBV29-1 and TRBJ1-2; possibly TRBD1 for D (5 bases). Trimming removed 3 bases from V and 4 bases from J, with 9 bases in between. The CDR3 is made up of 12 amino acids. Germline CDR1 SQVTM, CDR2 ANQGSEA.

This clonotype was seen repeatedly, ten times or more. The rearrangement joins TRBV6-5 to TRBJ1-2; no reliable D call. The V end lost 1 base, the J end lost 8 bases, and 11 bases lay between the germline ends. CDR3 length equals 13 residues. Germline loops: CDR1 MNHEY, CDR2 SVGAGI. CDR3 coding DNA: TGTGCCAGCAGTTACTTATCTATACCCGGCTACACCTTC. Its translation is CASSYLSIPGYTF.

CDR3 nucleotides: TGTGCCAGCAGCCAAACAGGGAGTAGTCAGCCCCAGCATTTT. As protein: CASSQTGSSQPQHF. The chain recombines TRBV4-2 with TRBJ1-5, with D tentatively TRBD1 (6 bases). Trimming left V 2 bases short and J 6 bases short, with 11 bases between. The CDR3 runs to 14 residues. CDR1 is LGHNA, CDR2 YNFKEQ, per germline.

About this clonotype: An end of the junction differs from the germline gene, which may be a read error. V and J are TRBV11-2 and TRBJ2-3, with D possibly TRBD2 on 6 matching bases. The germline V gene encodes CDR1 SGHAT and CDR2 FQNNGV. The CDR3 extends over 11 amino acids. CDR3 bases: TGTGTCAGCAGAGGCGGGATAATGCAGTATTTT. Translated: CVSRGGIMQYF. The entire variable domain, with the rest obtained from reference TRBV11-2 and TRBJ2-3, is as follows: EAGVAQSPRYKIIEKRQSVAFWCNPISGHATLYWYQQILGQGPKLLIQFQNNGVVDDSQLPKDRFSAERLKGVDSTLKIQPAKLEDSAVYLCVSRGGIMQYFGPGTRLTVL.

With regard to this clonotype: A much larger clone differs from this one at a single base, so this may be a read error. As DNA, the CDR3 is TGCAGCACCCTAGATGAAAAACTGTTTTTT. This codes for CSTLDEKLFF. The rearrangement joins TRBV29-1 to TRBJ1-4, with D uncertain. V was trimmed by 8 bases and J by 6 bases, leaving 7 bases between them. Germline CDR1 reads SQVTM; CDR2 reads ANQGSEA. The CDR3 is 10 residues long.

Points on this clonotype: A much bigger clone sits one base away, suggesting this may be a read error. V gene TRBV5-6 combines with J gene TRBJ2-7, with D possibly being TRBD2 (5 bases). Germline values: CDR1 SGHDT, CDR2 YYEEEE. This CDR3 comprises 14 residues. The DNA of the CDR3 is TGTGCCAGCACCGATGCGGACTTATACTACGAGCTGTACTTC. It specifies CASTDADLYYELYF.

The chain carries TRBV20-1 and TRBJ1-1; the D gene is possibly TRBD1 (5 bases). Germline CDR1 reads DFQATT; CDR2 reads SNEGSKA (reference sequence). The CDR3 contains 13 residues. V lost 5 bases and J lost 10, with 20 bases in between. The CDR3 reads CSAEESRGGGAFF. For the CDR3, the DNA is TGCAGTGCTGAGGAATCAAGGGGAGGTGGAGCTTTCTTT.

To note about this clonotype: A much larger clone lies a single base off, so this may be a read error. This chain uses TRBV12-3 or TRBV12-4 with TRBJ2-7, with 10 bases lining up with TRBD1. There are 14 residues in the CDR3. The CDR3: CVSSSTGGLYEQYF. The CDR3 DNA reads as TGTGTCAGCAGTTCGACAGGGGGCCTATACGAGCAGTACTTC.

The chain combines TRBV5-1 with TRBJ1-1; tentative D call: TRBD1 (5 bases). With 1 base removed from V and 1 base from J, the gap between germline ends came to 14 bases. The CDR3 is made up of 16 amino acids. CDR1 and CDR2 (germline): SGHRS, YFSETQ. The CDR3 loop is CASSLYSRVGNTEAFF. CDR3 in DNA: TGCGCCAGCAGCTTGTATAGCAGGGTTGGGAACACTGAAGCTTTCTTT.

CDR3 nucleotide sequence: TGCAGTGCTAAGCGGCCGCGGGAGGTACATTTGGAGACCCAGTACTTC. Amino acid sequence: CSAKRPREVHLETQYF. The genes are TRBV20-1 and TRBJ2-5; 8 nucleotides match TRBD2. Looked up from germline, CDR1 is DFQATT and CDR2 is SNEGSKA (reference sequence). Losses at the gene ends were 4 bases for V and 5 bases for J; bases not matched to a gene: 15. This CDR3 contains 16 residues.

This clonotype was observed a single time. This may be a read error, as it is one base from a much larger clone. V usage is TRBV5-4 and J usage is TRBJ2-5; TRBD1 aligns across 8 bases. The CDR3 is 15 residues long. CDR1 is SGHNT and CDR2 is YYREEE in the germline V gene (reference sequence). The CDR3 spells CASSFEGDRRETRYF. CDR3 DNA: TGTGCCAGCAGCTTCGAGGGGGACAGGCGCGAGACCCGGTACTTC.

This clonotype was picked up many times. The chain links TRBV6-1 to TRBJ2-1; 8 bases align to TRBD1. V lost 0 bases, J lost 6 bases, and 7 bases stayed unmatched. Germline V gene lookup returns CDR1 MNHNS and CDR2 SASEGT. The CDR3 contains 16 residues. CDR3 DNA: TGTGCCAGCAGTGAAGCCAGGGGGCACAGGGGCAATGAGCAGTTCTTC. Protein sequence: CASSEARGHRGNEQFF.

Note on this clonotype: A much larger clonotype is one base distant, so this may be a read error. This chain uses TRBV4-1 with TRBJ2-7; D may be TRBD2 (6 bases). Germline V gene data show CDR1 as MGHRA and CDR2 as YSYEKL. This CDR3 region has 14 residues. CDR3 in amino acids: CVSSQVLGEDEQYF. For the CDR3, the DNA is TGCGTCAGCAGCCAAGTCCTAGGGGAGGACGAGCAGTACTTC.

The rearrangement joins TRBV6-5 to TRBJ1-4; D call uncertain. With 4 bases removed from V and 8 bases from J, the gap between germline ends came to 14 bases. The CDR3 consists of 14 residues. Germline values: CDR1 MNHEY, CDR2 SVGAGI. The CDR3 reads CASSCSGGPEKLFF. The CDR3 DNA reads TGTGCCAGCAGTTGCTCGGGAGGGCCCGAAAAACTGTTTTTT.

In this sample, this clonotype turned up many times. The chain joins TRBV28 to TRBJ1-5, with 8 nucleotides matching TRBD1. With 5 bases clipped from V and 4 bases from J, the junction kept 7 bases outside the gene matches. The CDR3 is made up of 15 amino acids. From germline, CDR1 is MDHEN and CDR2 SYDVKM. CDR3 sequence (DNA): TGTGCCAGCAGTGAGCGGACAGGGAGGAATCAGCCCCAGCATTTT. It codes for CASSERTGRNQPQHF.

To note about this clonotype: This could be a read error, since a much larger clone is one nucleotide away. The chain uses TRBV29-1 and TRBJ2-7; tentatively, D is TRBD1 (6 bases). CDR1 is SQVTM, CDR2 ANQGSEA, per germline. The CDR3 runs to 14 residues. CDR3 sequence: CNVDQQGAFNEQYF. CDR3 DNA: TGCAACGTCGATCAACAGGGAGCATTCAACGAGCAGTACTTC.

The chain is built from TRBV6-1 and TRBJ2-7; no clear D. The CDR3 sequence is 16 residues long. CDR1 is MNHNS and CDR2 is SASEGT in the germline V gene. V was cut by 9 bases and J by 0 bases, with 21 bases left in between. CDR3 in amino acids: CASTPNRTLSSYEQYF. The CDR3, as DNA: TGTGCCAGTACTCCTAACCGAACCCTAAGCTCCTACGAGCAGTACTTC.

Details on this clonotype: Its ends do not fully match the called genes, so a read error is possible. V usage is TRBV7-9 and J usage is TRBJ2-7; D remains ambiguous. This CDR3 region has 13 residues. Germline V gene lookup returns CDR1 SEHNR and CDR2 FQNEAQ (reference sequence). CDR3 DNA: TGTGCCAGCAGCTTAGGCAGCTCCTACGAGCAGTGCTTC. Translated, it gives CASSLGSSYEQCF.

CDR3 coding DNA: TGTGCCATCAGCGACAAAGGGGCTCCCACCGGGGAGCTGTTTTTT. Translating gives CAISDKGAPTGELFF. The rearrangement uses TRBV10-3 and TRBJ2-2, with TRBD1 as a possible D gene (5 bases). Germline V gives CDR1 ENHRY, CDR2 SYGVKD. CDR3 length: 15 residues. With 6 bases removed from V and 4 bases from J, the gap between germline ends came to 15 bases.

Remarks on this clonotype: This may be a read error: a much more frequent sequence differs by one nucleotide. CDR3 in amino acids: CASSSWTEGWSTEAFF. The DNA for the CDR3 is TGTGCCAGCAGCAGTTGGACGGAAGGCTGGAGCACTGAAGCTTTCTTT. The chain is built from TRBV5-5 and TRBJ1-1; D uncertain. CDR1 is SGHKS, CDR2 YYEKEE, per germline (reference sequence). The CDR3 is 16 amino acids. Trimming removed 4 bases at V and 4 bases at J, with 20 bases between.

Regarding this clonotype: This may be a read error: a much more frequent sequence differs by one nucleotide. The chain recombines TRBV6-2 or TRBV6-3 with TRBJ2-7; 7 nucleotides line up with TRBD2. The CDR3 sequence is 14 residues long. The germline V gene encodes CDR1 MNHEY and CDR2 SVGEGT. CDR3 in amino acids: CASSSSGGTYDQYF. The CDR3 DNA is TGTGCCAGCAGTTCTAGCGGAGGAACCTACGATCAGTACTTC.

As to this clonotype: One junction end does not reproduce the germline sequence, and a read error may be involved. The CDR3 spells CASDPGLAGTETQYF. The DNA for the CDR3 is TGTGCCAGCGATCCAGGACTAGCGGGAACAGAAACGCAGTATTTT. V is TRBV6-5 and J is TRBJ2-3; 12 bases line up with TRBD2. CDR1 and CDR2 (germline): MNHEY, SVGAGI. CDR3 length: 15 residues.

Regarding this clonotype: A much larger clone differs from this one at a single base, so this may be a read error. This chain links TRBV6-1 with TRBJ2-7; TRBD1 matches 8 bases. The CDR3 runs to 14 residues. V dropped 10 bases and J dropped 3; count of bases not matched to a gene: 11. Per germline, CDR1 MNHNS and CDR2 SASEGT. This CDR3 is CAISDRVNFYEQYF. Here the CDR3 DNA reads TGTGCCATCTCGGACAGGGTGAATTTCTACGAGCAGTACTTC.

Notes on this clonotype: An end of the junction does not agree with germline; a read error may underlie this. The chain recombines TRBV11-2 with TRBJ2-2; TRBD1 matches at 7 bases. The CDR3 consists of 15 residues. The germline gives CDR1 SGHAT, CDR2 FQNNGV. CDR3 DNA sequence: TGTGCCAGCAACCAAAACAGGGGCCACACAGGGGAGCTGCTTTTT. It codes for CASNQNRGHTGELLF.

This clonotype was recorded at least ten times. The rearrangement uses TRBV11-2 and TRBJ2-1, with D tentatively TRBD1 (6 bases). From germline, CDR1 is SGHAT and CDR2 FQNNGV. The CDR3 extends over 10 amino acids. V lost 5 bases to trimming and J lost 12 bases, with 8 bases between them. The CDR3 DNA reads as TGTGCCAGCAGCCAGGACAGGCAGTTCTTC. Amino acids: CASSQDRQFF.

This chain uses TRBV28 with TRBJ1-3; D might be TRBD1 (6 bases). V was shortened by 11 bases and J by 3 bases, with 23 bases between the two germline ends. The CDR3 is 16 amino acids. CDR1 is MDHEN and CDR2 is SYDVKM in the germline V gene. The CDR3 DNA reads TGTGCCTGCAAAAAGGGGGGACGGGTTGGTGGAAACACCATATATTTT. It yields the protein CACKKGGRVGGNTIYF.

Concerning this clonotype: Germline and junction disagree at one end, which may indicate a read error. This rearrangement joins TRBV6-5 to TRBJ1-1; D gene uncertain. The CDR3 length is 14 residues. The V gene's germline CDR1 is MNHEY and CDR2 SVGAGI. The chain's CDR3 is CASSYSNVSTEALF. CDR3 nucleotide sequence: TGTGCCAGCAGTTACTCGAACGTGAGCACTGAAGCTTTATTT.